The clone carrying this T cell receptor beta chain was counted only a few times. Antigen: not known. This specimen comes from a study of T-cell reconstitution after alpha-beta-depleted transplantation in children. Study findings and constraints: Day-60 TCRbeta diversity that was high in some patients was derived from surviving recipient T cells and thymic progenitors.

Researchers prepared the TCRbeta library using unique molecular identifiers, the study reports. TCRdb called the PCR reads again in MiXCR, with one record for every CDR3 protein. The sample lists 450,000 to 700,000 distinct CDR3 sequences; 20% to 30% were seen once. This CDR3 has 17 residues. Germline V lookup: CDR1 SGHRS, CDR2 YFSETQ. V was pared by 7 bases and J by 5 bases, with 11 bases of the junction left unmatched. The chain links TRBV5-1 to TRBJ2-2; TRBD2 matches at 13 bases. This material consisted of PBMCs, taken before TCRalphabeta/CD19-depleted stem cell transplant. The receptor was isolated from a boy in the first two years of life with Wiskott-Aldrich syndrome, due to receive a stem cell transplant. Here the CDR3 reads CASSRGLAGSRTGELFF. The DNA for the CDR3 is TGCGCCAGCTCGCGGGGACTAGCGGGATCGAGGACCGGGGAGCTGTTTTTT.